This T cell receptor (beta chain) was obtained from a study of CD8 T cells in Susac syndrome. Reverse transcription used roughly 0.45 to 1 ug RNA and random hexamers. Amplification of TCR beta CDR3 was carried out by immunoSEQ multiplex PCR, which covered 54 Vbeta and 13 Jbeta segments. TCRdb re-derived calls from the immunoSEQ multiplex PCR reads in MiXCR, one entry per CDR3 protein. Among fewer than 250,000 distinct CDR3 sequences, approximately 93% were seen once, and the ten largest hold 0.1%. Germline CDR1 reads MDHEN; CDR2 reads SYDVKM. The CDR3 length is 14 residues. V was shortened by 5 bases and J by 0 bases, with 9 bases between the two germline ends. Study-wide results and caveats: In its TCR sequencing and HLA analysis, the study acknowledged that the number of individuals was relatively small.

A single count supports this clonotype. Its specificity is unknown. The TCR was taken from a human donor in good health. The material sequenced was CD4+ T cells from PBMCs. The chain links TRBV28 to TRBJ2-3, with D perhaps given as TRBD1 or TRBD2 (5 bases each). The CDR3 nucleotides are TGTGCCAGCAGTACGGGGACGAGCACAGATACGCAGTATTTT. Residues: CASSTGTSTDTQYF.